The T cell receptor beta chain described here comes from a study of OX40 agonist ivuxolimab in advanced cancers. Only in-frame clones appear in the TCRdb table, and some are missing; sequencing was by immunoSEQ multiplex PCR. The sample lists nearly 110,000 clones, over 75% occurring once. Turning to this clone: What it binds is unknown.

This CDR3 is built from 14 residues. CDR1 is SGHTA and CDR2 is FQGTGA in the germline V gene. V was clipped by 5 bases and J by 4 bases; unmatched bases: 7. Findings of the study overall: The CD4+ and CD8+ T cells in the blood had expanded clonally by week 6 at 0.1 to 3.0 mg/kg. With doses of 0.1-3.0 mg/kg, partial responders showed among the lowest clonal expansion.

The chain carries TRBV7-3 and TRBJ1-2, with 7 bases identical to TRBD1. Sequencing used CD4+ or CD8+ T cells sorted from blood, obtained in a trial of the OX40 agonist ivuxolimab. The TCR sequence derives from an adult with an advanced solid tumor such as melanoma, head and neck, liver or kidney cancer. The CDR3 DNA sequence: TGTGCCAGCAGCGAACAGGGGCCTCGCTATGGCTACACCTTC. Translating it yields CASSEQGPRYGYTF.